Each of the 5 T cell receptor beta chains below was sequenced from the same sample in a study of control samples from healthy donors and cancer patients. The assay was immunoSEQ multiplex PCR, and TCRdb's table has in-frame clones only and misses some. Found here are 65,000 to 75,000 clones, roughly 87% of them singletons; the top ten hold 4%. The sample consisted of blood. The receptors here all came from a woman in her fifties or sixties in good health.

The chain carries TRBV4-2 and TRBJ2-7, with 10 bases aligning to TRBD2. With 0 bases clipped from V and 2 bases from J, the junction kept 4 bases outside the gene matches. CDR1 is LGHNA, CDR2 YNFKEQ, per germline. CDR3 length equals 16 residues. The CDR3 protein is CASSQDGTSVTYEQYF. The CDR3 DNA reads as TGTGCCAGCAGCCAAGACGGGACTAGCGTTACCTACGAGCAGTACTTC.

CDR3 sequence reads: CASSLDAAGELFF. CDR3 DNA sequence: TGTGCCAGCAGTTTAGACGCGGCCGGGGAGCTGTTTTTT. This sequence joins TRBV28 and TRBJ2-2; no reliable D call. The CDR3 length is 13 residues. Trimming left V 2 bases short and J 6 bases short, with 7 bases between. Germline CDR1 and CDR2: MDHEN and SYDVKM.

This clone was seen a handful of times. This sequence joins TRBV29-1 and TRBJ1-4; 8 nucleotides align to TRBD1. This CDR3 has 14 amino acids. CDR1 SQVTM and CDR2 ANQGSEA come from the germline V gene. With V trimmed by 6 bases and J by 3 bases, 6 bases remained unmatched. CDR3 residues: CSVMDRAPNEKLFF. CDR3 bases: TGCAGCGTCATGGACAGGGCCCCTAATGAAAAACTGTTTTTT.

This clone was recorded only once. V usage is TRBV5-5 and J usage is TRBJ1-2; D is unclear. This CDR3 spans 13 amino acids. The V gene lost 2 bases and the J gene lost 4 bases, with 9 bases spanning the gap. Germline V lookup: CDR1 SGHKS, CDR2 YYEKEE (reference sequence). The CDR3 nucleotides are TGTGCCAGCAGCTTATCTCAGAGCTATGGCTACACCTTC. It translates to CASSLSQSYGYTF.

A single count supports this clone. The V gene is TRBV5-6, the J gene TRBJ1-4; D ambiguous. This CDR3 is built from 12 residues. Trimming stripped 5 bases from V and 4 bases from J, with 6 bases between. Germline CDR1 reads SGHDT; CDR2 reads YYEEEE. CDR3 sequence: CASSDNNEKLFF. The CDR3 DNA is TGTGCCAGCAGTGACAATAATGAAAAACTGTTTTTT.